The next 23 T cell receptor beta chains were all read from a single sample in a study of blood T cell repertoires in COVID-19. The method was immunoSEQ multiplex PCR; TCRdb's version includes in-frame clones alone and lacks a portion of them. The sample holds 110,000 to 150,000 clones; 75% to 90% are singletons and the top ten take around 2.9%. What was sequenced was peripheral blood. These receptors came from a woman aged 55 to 70 with active COVID-19.

V gene TRBV15 combines with J gene TRBJ2-1, with TRBD2 identical over 10 bases. The J segment lost 6 bases and the V segment lost 4 bases, leaving 3 bases of the junction unmatched. The CDR3 sequence is 14 residues long. The V gene's germline CDR1 is LNHNV and CDR2 YYDKDF (reference sequence). This CDR3 is CATSTLAGANEQFF. Written as DNA, the CDR3 is TGTGCCACCAGCACCCTAGCGGGAGCCAATGAGCAGTTCTTC. Complete variable domain (other parts from reference TRBV15 and TRBJ2-1): DAMVIQNPRYQVTQFGKPVTLSCSQTLNHNVMYWYQQKSSQAPKLLFHYYDKDFNNEADTPDNFQSRRPNTSFCFLDIRSPGLGDTAMYLCATSTLAGANEQFFGPGTRLTVL.

CDR3 in DNA: TGTGCCAGCAACCTGGGGGCGACAGGGGGCTACGAGCAGTACTTC. Protein product: CASNLGATGGYEQYF. The chain combines TRBV28 with TRBJ2-7; TRBD1 aligns across 9 bases. The V gene's germline CDR1 is MDHEN and CDR2 SYDVKM. The trim removed 7 bases at V and 3 bases at J, leaving 10 bases unmatched. This CDR3 contains 15 residues.

The chain recombines TRBV23-1 with TRBJ2-7, with D hard to call. Being an ORF, TRBV23-1 has a function that is uncertain. The CDR3 extends over 13 amino acids. The ends were cut back, 3 bases at V and 0 bases at J, with 6 bases in the middle. The CDR3 is CASSHCGSYEQYF. CDR3 sequence (DNA): TGCGCCAGCAGTCACTGCGGCTCCTACGAGCAGTACTTC.

The V and J genes are TRBV7-2 and TRBJ1-5; D not certain. Germline CDR1 is SGHTA and CDR2 is FQGNSA. Deletions cut 1 base from V and 8 bases from J, with 9 bases between. The length of the CDR3 is 13 residues. CDR3: CASSLGSGEPQHF. CDR3 in DNA: TGTGCCAGCAGCTTAGGCAGCGGGGAGCCCCAGCATTTT.

This chain connects TRBV19 to TRBJ1-6; D remains ambiguous. V was shortened by 5 bases and J by 9 bases, with 8 bases between the two germline ends. The CDR3 extends over 12 amino acids. Germline CDR1 and CDR2: LNHDA and SQIVND (reference sequence). This chain's CDR3 is CASSGRFSPLHF. The CDR3 DNA sequence: TGTGCCAGTAGTGGGAGATTTTCACCCCTCCACTTT.

The chain is built from TRBV29-1 and TRBJ2-3; possibly TRBD1 for D (6 bases). Trimming left V 4 bases short and J 4 bases short, with 9 bases between. Per the germline V gene, CDR1 is SQVTM and CDR2 is ANQGSEA. The CDR3 length is 12 residues. DNA of the CDR3: TGCAGCGTTGGGGACATCCCAGATACGCAGTATTTT. Translated, it gives CSVGDIPDTQYF.

The V call is TRBV4-2, the J call TRBJ2-5; tentative D call: TRBD1 (6 bases). This CDR3 region has 19 residues. The ends were cut back, 1 base at V and 1 base at J, with 22 bases in the middle. Germline V gives CDR1 LGHNA, CDR2 YNFKEQ. CDR3 coding DNA: TGTGCCAGCAGCCAAGGGTATAAGACAGGTCGGCTTAGCCAAGAGACCCAGTACTTC. Its translation is CASSQGYKTGRLSQETQYF.

V gene TRBV7-9 combines with J gene TRBJ2-1; 11 nucleotides align to TRBD2. Germline CDR1 and CDR2: SEHNR and FQNEAQ (reference sequence). CDR3 length: 17 amino acids. V gave up 1 base and J gave up 6 bases; unmatched junction bases: 8. The CDR3 region has the DNA TGTGCCAGCAGCTTAGGACAATCTAGCGGGAGGCTCAATGAGCAGTTCTTC. The encoded protein is CASSLGQSSGRLNEQFF.

Notes on this clone: Other DNA variants within this sample encode the same CDR3. The chain combines TRBV28 with TRBJ2-3, with 10 nucleotides matching TRBD2. Looked up from germline, CDR1 is MDHEN and CDR2 is SYDVKM. The CDR3 spans 15 residues. With 5 bases clipped from V and 1 base from J, the junction kept 3 bases outside the gene matches. This CDR3 reads CASSPLAGGTDTQYF. Here the CDR3 DNA reads TGTGCCAGCAGTCCTCTAGCGGGAGGCACAGATACGCAGTATTTT. Filled out from reference TRBV28 and TRBJ2-3, the complete variable domain reads DVKVTQSSRYLVKRTGEKVFLECVQDMDHENMFWYRQDPGLGLRLIYFSYDVKMKEKGDIPEGYSVSREKKERFSLILESASTNQTSMYLCASSPLAGGTDTQYFGPGTRLTVL.

The chain employs TRBV18 and TRBJ2-4; TRBD1 matches 7 bases. From germline, CDR1 is KGHSH and CDR2 LQKENI. V gave up 3 bases and J gave up 1 base; unmatched junction bases: 6. The CDR3 is 16 amino acids. Here the CDR3 reads CASSPDTQGAKNIQYF. The CDR3 coding sequence is TGTGCCAGCTCACCGGATACACAGGGGGCCAAAAACATTCAGTACTTC. The whole variable domain, remainder taken from reference TRBV18 and TRBJ2-4, is NAGVMQNPRHLVRRRGQEARLRCSPMKGHSHVYWYRQLPEEGLKFMVYLQKENIIDESGMPKERFSAEFPKEGPSILRIQQVVRGDSAAYFCASSPDTQGAKNIQYFGAGTRLSVL.

The CDR3 DNA is TGCAGCGTTACCGGTAGCTCCTACAATGAGCAGTTCTTC. Protein sequence: CSVTGSSYNEQFF. The gene calls are TRBV29-1 and TRBJ2-1; D is undetermined. Trimming pared 5 bases from V and 0 bases from J, leaving 8 bases between. Looked up from germline, CDR1 is SQVTM and CDR2 is ANQGSEA. The CDR3 consists of 13 residues.

The chain combines TRBV5-1 with TRBJ2-7, with 8 bases matching TRBD2. V dropped 4 bases and J dropped 3; count of bases not matched to a gene: 6. This CDR3 comprises 14 residues. Germline CDR1 SGHRS, CDR2 YFSETQ. DNA of the CDR3: TGCGCCAGCAGCCCGGGGGGGACGGTCTACGAGCAGTACTTC. It yields the protein CASSPGGTVYEQYF.

The chain combines TRBV18 with TRBJ1-2, with 8 positions matching TRBD1. V lost 6 bases, J lost 6 bases, and 12 bases stayed unmatched. Germline loops: CDR1 KGHSH, CDR2 LQKENI. This CDR3 is 15 amino acids long. CDR3: CASSLRVDRENGYTF. The CDR3 DNA sequence: TGTGCCAGCTCGCTACGCGTGGACAGGGAAAATGGCTACACCTTC.

CDR3 sequence reads: CASSLGDSPGANEKLFF. CDR3 in DNA: TGTGCCAGCAGCTTGGGGGACTCCCCTGGGGCTAATGAAAAACTGTTTTTT. J is TRBJ1-4 and V is TRBV5-8, with D perhaps TRBD1 (5 bases). The CDR3 runs 17 residues. The germline V gene has CDR1 SGHTS and CDR2 YDEGEE. V lost 0 bases to trimming and J lost 3 bases, with 15 bases between them.

V and J are TRBV14 and TRBJ1-1; 9 bases agree with TRBD1. The CDR3 sequence is 16 residues long. V was pared by 4 bases and J by 5 bases, with 11 bases of the junction left unmatched. In germline, CDR1 is SGHDN, CDR2 FVKESK. The DNA for the CDR3 is TGTGCCAGCAGCCTTGGGTCACAGGGGGCGAGGACTGAAGCTTTCTTT. This translates into CASSLGSQGARTEAFF.

The rearrangement links TRBV18 to TRBJ1-2; TRBD1 is a possible D gene (5 bases). Germline V CDR1 and CDR2: KGHSH, LQKENI. The V end lost 5 bases, the J end lost 0 bases, and 13 bases lay between the germline ends. The CDR3 totals 15 residues. CDR3 nucleotides: TGTGCCAGCTCAGTCGCAGGGCGAGCTAACTATGGCTACACCTTC. Residues: CASSVAGRANYGYTF.

This clone appeared once. The chain is built from TRBV7-2 and TRBJ2-7, with D possibly matching TRBD2 (6 bases). Per the germline V gene, CDR1 is SGHTA and CDR2 is FQGNSA. The CDR3 contains 14 residues. V lost 6 bases and J lost 2, with 14 bases in between. In DNA, the CDR3 is TGTGCCAGCAGATTGGGGACTTCTACCTACGAGCAGTACTTC. Translated: CASRLGTSTYEQYF.

The V call is TRBV4-3, the J call TRBJ1-4, with 9 bases aligning to TRBD1. Germline CDR1 reads LGHNA; CDR2 reads YSLEER. With V trimmed by 5 bases and J by 5 bases, 6 bases remained unmatched. This CDR3 region has 15 residues. This CDR3 is CASSSSGTGNEKLFF. CDR3 nucleotide sequence: TGCGCCAGCAGCTCCTCCGGGACAGGGAATGAAAAACTGTTTTTT.

This clone came up once. The rearrangement uses TRBV7-2 and TRBJ2-1, with 9 bases that match TRBD1. The trim removed 2 bases at V and 13 bases at J, leaving 9 bases unmatched. Germline V gene data show CDR1 as SGHTA and CDR2 as FQGNSA. The CDR3 runs to 14 residues. This CDR3 reads CASSLLGQGTPQFF. The CDR3, as DNA: TGTGCCAGCAGCTTACTTGGACAGGGGACCCCACAGTTCTTC.

This clone was detected once. This chain joins TRBV28 and TRBJ1-5; TRBD1 matches at 8 bases. CDR3 size: 14 residues. Germline lookup yields CDR1 MDHEN and CDR2 SYDVKM. The V gene end was trimmed by 3 bases and the J gene end by 7 bases; junction bases not matched to a gene: 5. CDR3 loop: CASSFYPGGQPQHF. The CDR3 nucleotides are TGTGCCAGCAGTTTTTACCCAGGGGGCCAGCCCCAGCATTTT. Combining the CDR3 with reference TRBV28 and TRBJ1-5 gives the whole variable domain DVKVTQSSRYLVKRTGEKVFLECVQDMDHENMFWYRQDPGLGLRLIYFSYDVKMKEKGDIPEGYSVSREKKERFSLILESASTNQTSMYLCASSFYPGGQPQHFGDGTRLSIL.

The chain has TRBV13 and TRBJ2-5; a weak D match, TRBD2 (5 bases). This CDR3 contains 16 residues. Trimming shortened V by 4 bases and J by 6 bases, and 21 bases separated the two germline ends. Germline CDR1 and CDR2: PRHDT and FYEKMQ (reference sequence). The CDR3 DNA reads as TGTGCCAGCAGCTACGACCGGAGCCGGGGAATGAAGACCCAGTACTTC. Translating gives CASSYDRSRGMKTQYF.

The chain combines TRBV6-2 or TRBV6-3 with TRBJ2-7; weak D call: TRBD2 (5 bases). Trimming left V 2 bases short and J 6 bases short, with 17 bases between. This CDR3 has 15 residues. In germline, CDR1 is MNHEY, CDR2 SVGEGT. The CDR3 loop reads CASSYLKAGLSEQYF. The CDR3 DNA reads as TGTGCCAGCAGTTACCTAAAAGCAGGACTTTCCGAGCAGTACTTC.

This chain connects TRBV7-6 to TRBJ2-3, with D maybe TRBD2 (5 bases). The CDR3 loop spans 16 amino acids. Germline CDR1 SGHVS, CDR2 FNYEAQ. Trimming shortened V by 1 base and J by 3 bases, and 14 bases separated the two germline ends. CDR3 in amino acids: CASSLGPRGNTDTQYF. The CDR3 DNA reads TGTGCCAGCAGCTTAGGTCCCCGGGGAAATACAGATACGCAGTATTTT.